The 29 T cell receptor beta chains reported below all come from one sample, sequenced in a study of human T cells and chemical hapten exposure (dated by TCRdb to 2020 to 2022). Libraries were built with 5' RACE. Instrument on record: Illumina MiSeq. TCRdb reran the public reads through fastp at Q25 and MiXCR, keeping productive beta chains. All rows with the same CDR3 protein become a single entry with the most common DNA and genes. The sample table shows about 140,000 distinct CDR3 sequences, and over 3.5% are seen once. The ten largest clones represent roughly 1.4% of the sample. Unfractionated whole blood was collected in Tempus Blood RNA tubes, and total RNA was extracted from that blood. Source of these receptors: a female donor in good health.

This clonotype showed up many times. This sequence joins TRBV29-1 and TRBJ2-5, with TRBD2 matching 9 bases. CDR3 size: 16 residues. CDR1 is SQVTM and CDR2 is ANQGSEA in the germline V gene. Trimming removed 1 base from V and 4 bases from J; junction bases left unmatched: 10. The CDR3 coding sequence is TGCAGCGTTGAAGGGATAGGCGGGGGGGCCGGAGAGACCCAGTACTTC. Its translation: CSVEGIGGGAGETQYF. The entire variable domain, with the rest obtained from reference TRBV29-1 and TRBJ2-5, is as follows: SAVISQKPSRDICQRGTSLTIQCQVDSQVTMMFWYRQQPGQSLTLIATANQGSEATYESGFVIDKFPISRPNLTFSTLTVSNMSPEDSSIYLCSVEGIGGGAGETQYFGPGTRLLVL.

In its sample, this clonotype was seen a few times. The rearrangement links TRBV29-1 to TRBJ2-5; D is unclear. Looked up from germline, CDR1 is SQVTM and CDR2 is ANQGSEA. The CDR3 totals 13 residues. The V and J ends lost 1 base and 7 bases respectively, with 13 bases between them. CDR3 residues: CSVEVRALGTQYF. As DNA, the CDR3 is TGCAGCGTTGAAGTCCGGGCCCTGGGGACCCAGTACTTC. The complete variable domain, with remaining parts taken from reference TRBV29-1 and TRBJ2-5, reads SAVISQKPSRDICQRGTSLTIQCQVDSQVTMMFWYRQQPGQSLTLIATANQGSEATYESGFVIDKFPISRPNLTFSTLTVSNMSPEDSSIYLCSVEVRALGTQYFGPGTRLLVL.

A word on this clonotype: A much larger clone lies a single base off, so this may be a read error. The V gene is TRBV6-1, the J gene TRBJ2-1, with 9 bases lining up with TRBD1. CDR3 length equals 17 residues. Germline-derived CDR1 and CDR2 are MNHNS and SASEGT. CDR3 region: CTSSVRRGTGQDNEQFF. In nucleotides, the CDR3 is TGTACCAGCAGTGTGCGGAGAGGGACAGGGCAGGACAATGAGCAGTTCTTC.

This clonotype was recorded many times. The V call is TRBV11-2, the J call TRBJ2-7, with D possibly TRBD2 on 5 matching bases. Trimming stripped 5 bases from V and 4 bases from J, with 9 bases between. The germline V gene encodes CDR1 SGHAT and CDR2 FQNNGV. The CDR3 consists of 12 residues. The CDR3 region is CASSPPGYEQYF. In DNA form, the CDR3 reads TGTGCCAGCAGCCCACCGGGATACGAGCAGTACTTC.

This clonotype was counted many times. The chain links TRBV5-1 to TRBJ1-2; TRBD1 aligns across 7 bases. The V gene's germline CDR1 is SGHRS and CDR2 YFSETQ. Losses at the gene ends were 4 bases for V and 8 bases for J; bases not matched to a gene: 8. The CDR3 runs to 13 residues. The CDR3 region has the DNA TGCGCCAGCAGCACGGAACAGGGGCGAGGCTACACCTTC. It codes for CASSTEQGRGYTF.

This clonotype was observed many times. The chain uses TRBV19 and TRBJ2-2; D is unresolved. CDR1 is LNHDA, CDR2 SQIVND, per germline (reference sequence). This CDR3 has 14 amino acids. V was trimmed by 3 bases and J by 2 bases, leaving 7 bases between them. CDR3 in DNA: TGTGCCAGTAGTATTGGAGTAAACACCGGGGAGCTGTTTTTT. This codes for CASSIGVNTGELFF.

At least ten counts were recorded for this clonotype. The V and J genes are TRBV7-2 and TRBJ1-1, with 10 bases lining up with TRBD1. Trimming cost V 4 bases and J 4 bases; bases outside gene matches: 3. The CDR3 loop spans 14 amino acids. Germline loops: CDR1 SGHTA, CDR2 FQGNSA. The CDR3 loop is CASSWTGGGTEAFF. The CDR3 DNA reads as TGTGCCAGCAGCTGGACAGGGGGTGGCACTGAAGCTTTCTTT. The variable domain in full, with the rest retrieved from reference TRBV7-2 and TRBJ1-1, is GAGVSQSPSNKVTEKGKDVELRCDPISGHTALYWYRQSLGQGLEFLIYFQGNSAPDKSGLPSDRFSAERTGGSVSTLTIQRTQQEDSAVYLCASSWTGGGTEAFFGQGTRLTVV.

This clonotype was picked up a small number of times. A much larger clone lies one base from this, so it may be a read error. The chain combines TRBV6-9 with TRBJ2-7; D is undetermined. This CDR3 spans 16 amino acids. Germline loops: CDR1 MNHGY, CDR2 SVAAGI. The germline V and J ends were trimmed by 2 bases and 5 bases, with 19 bases remaining between them. CDR3 sequence (DNA): TGTGCCAGCAGTTATCGACAATTAATGAGGCCCGACGAGCAGTACTTC. Protein sequence: CASSYRQLMRPDEQYF.

This clonotype was recorded a few times. The rearrangement links TRBV20-1 to TRBJ1-3, with TRBD1 matching over 8 bases. CDR3 size: 15 residues. With 6 bases clipped from V and 0 bases from J, the junction kept 7 bases outside the gene matches. The germline gives CDR1 DFQATT, CDR2 SNEGSKA (reference sequence). CDR3 bases: TGCAGTGCCCCTGCAGGACAGGGCTCTGGAAACACCATATATTTT. This gives the protein CSAPAGQGSGNTIYF.

This rearrangement joins TRBV18 to TRBJ2-7, with 11 bases lining up with TRBD1. The CDR3 has 16 residues. Trimming at V came to 3 bases and at J to 2 bases, leaving 6 bases not matched to a gene. Per germline, CDR1 KGHSH and CDR2 LQKENI. DNA of the CDR3: TGTGCCAGCTCACCCCGGGGGACAGGGGGTACCTACGAGCAGTACTTC. It is translated as CASSPRGTGGTYEQYF.

In its sample, this clonotype was seen many times. V is TRBV6-6 and J is TRBJ2-1, with TRBD1 matching over 9 bases. In germline, CDR1 is MNHNY, CDR2 SVGAGI (reference sequence). J gave up 4 bases and V 6 bases, and 7 bases lay outside the gene matches. The CDR3 consists of 15 residues. CDR3 residues: CASRPLGQGYNEQFF. In DNA form, the CDR3 reads TGTGCCAGCAGGCCTCTAGGACAGGGGTACAATGAGCAGTTCTTC.

The chain is built from TRBV9 and TRBJ2-7, with D perhaps assigned TRBD1 or TRBD2 (5 bases each). CDR1 is SGDLS, CDR2 YYNGEE, per germline. The CDR3 sequence is 14 residues long. With 0 bases removed from V and 2 bases from J, the gap between germline ends came to 9 bases. CDR3 sequence: CASSVVRGTYEQYF. The CDR3, as DNA: TGTGCCAGCAGCGTAGTGAGGGGTACCTACGAGCAGTACTTC.

A remark on this clonotype: It may be a read error: a sequence one base away is much more abundant. In nucleotides, the CDR3 is TGCAGTCCCCAGGGGGGAGACCAAGAGACCCAGTACTTC. This translates into CSPQGGDQETQYF. This rearrangement joins TRBV20-1 to TRBJ2-5; a weak D match, TRBD1 (7 bases). The CDR3 runs 13 residues. V lost 8 bases and J 0 bases, leaving 13 bases between the germline ends. Germline lookup yields CDR1 DFQATT and CDR2 SNEGSKA (reference sequence).

This clonotype was seen repeatedly, ten times or more. The chain couples TRBV20-1 to TRBJ2-1; 8 bases are shared with TRBD1. CDR1 is DFQATT and CDR2 is SNEGSKA in the germline V gene (reference sequence). CDR3 length: 16 residues. The V and J ends lost 1 base and 0 bases, in that order; junction bases with no gene match: 5. For the CDR3, the DNA is TGCAGTGCTAGAGTGGGGACAGGAGTCTCCTACAATGAGCAGTTCTTC. It is translated as CSARVGTGVSYNEQFF.

This clonotype was recorded many times. The V gene is TRBV10-3, the J gene TRBJ2-3; tentatively, D is TRBD1 or TRBD2 (5 bases each). Germline V gene data show CDR1 as ENHRY and CDR2 as SYGVKD. The CDR3 contains 18 residues. Between the trimmed V and J ends, which lost 6 bases and 4 bases, there was a span of 26 bases. For the CDR3, the DNA is TGTGCCATCAGGGGGCAACTTGGGCGCGAGGGGCCCGCAGATACGCAGTATTTT. Amino acids: CAIRGQLGREGPADTQYF.

V and J are TRBV7-2 and TRBJ1-5; D gene ambiguous. V was pared by 4 bases and J by 3 bases, with 13 bases between. The germline V gene has CDR1 SGHTA and CDR2 FQGNSA. There are 15 residues in the CDR3. The CDR3 region is CASSSLRSDNQPQHF. Written as DNA, the CDR3 is TGTGCCAGCAGCTCCCTTAGGTCGGACAATCAGCCCCAGCATTTT.

In this sample, this clonotype turned up many times. The V gene is TRBV5-6, the J gene TRBJ2-2; 9 nucleotides align to TRBD1. With V trimmed by 2 bases and J by 4 bases, 3 bases remained unmatched. Germline CDR1 SGHDT, CDR2 YYEEEE. This CDR3 contains 15 residues. The CDR3 sequence: CASSFGTGSTGELFF. In DNA, the CDR3 is TGTGCCAGCAGCTTCGGGACAGGGAGCACCGGGGAGCTGTTTTTT.

This chain's CDR3 is CSARGSSYEQYF. CDR3 sequence (DNA): TGCAGTGCTAGAGGCTCCTCCTACGAGCAGTACTTC. The chain uses TRBV20-1 and TRBJ2-7; D is ambiguous. The CDR3 runs 12 residues. CDR1 DFQATT and CDR2 SNEGSKA come from the germline V gene (reference sequence). Trimming took 1 base from V and 0 from J, leaving 4 bases between them.

This clonotype was detected many times. This chain uses TRBV12-3 or TRBV12-4 with TRBJ1-1; D unresolved. Trimming took 6 bases from V and 7 from J, leaving 9 bases between them. This CDR3 has 11 amino acids. The CDR3 nucleotides are TGTGCCAGCAGCGCGACGGGTGAAGCTTTCTTT. Translated: CASSATGEAFF.

In this sample, this clonotype turned up many times. The chain couples TRBV4-3 to TRBJ2-1; 9 positions match TRBD2. The V and J ends lost 0 bases and 13 bases, in that order; junction bases with no gene match: 7. The CDR3 covers 14 residues. Per the germline V gene, CDR1 is LGHNA and CDR2 is YSLEER. CDR3 loop: CASSQEGAGGLQFF. DNA of the CDR3: TGCGCCAGCAGCCAAGAAGGAGCGGGGGGACTACAGTTCTTC.

Note on this clonotype: Possible read error: a much larger clone is one base away. The chain is built from TRBV6-2 or TRBV6-3 and TRBJ2-4; no firm D call. This CDR3 spans 16 amino acids. Germline CDR1 is MNHEY and CDR2 is SVGEGT. The CDR3 DNA is TGTGCCAGCACTTGGGCCCCGGGCTTAGCCAAAAACATTAAGTACTTC. Its translation is CASTWAPGLAKNIKYF.

The chain links TRBV7-6 to TRBJ2-1; D may be TRBD2 (7 bases). V was trimmed by 0 bases and J by 6 bases, leaving 12 bases between them. Germline V gene data show CDR1 as SGHVS and CDR2 as FNYEAQ. The CDR3 sequence is 15 residues long. In nucleotides, the CDR3 is TGTGCCAGCAGCTTAGCGGGGGGGCTGCTCAATGAGCAGTTCTTC. Translation gives CASSLAGGLLNEQFF.

This rearrangement joins TRBV6-2 or TRBV6-3 to TRBJ2-1; D is possibly TRBD2 (6 bases). From germline, CDR1 is MNHEY and CDR2 SVGEGT. This CDR3 comprises 15 residues. The V and J ends lost 8 bases and 0 bases respectively, with 14 bases between them. The CDR3 coding sequence is TGTGCCAGCGGAGGGATGGGGAGCTCCTACAATGAGCAGTTCTTC. Its protein product is CASGGMGSSYNEQFF.

Turning to this clonotype: This may stem from a read error, because a much larger clone lies one nucleotide away. CDR3 bases: TGTGCCAGTAAAAGCCAGGGCTACTATGGCTACACCTTC. It codes for CASKSQGYYGYTF. The rearrangement joins TRBV19 to TRBJ1-2; weak D call: TRBD1 (5 bases). Trimming removed 7 bases from V and 3 bases from J, with 12 bases in between. The CDR3 length is 13 residues. Germline V gene data show CDR1 as LNHDA and CDR2 as SQIVND (reference sequence).

This clonotype has just a few counts. J is TRBJ2-1 and V is TRBV5-1; D is unclear. The V end lost 0 bases, the J end lost 7 bases, and 14 bases lay between the germline ends. CDR3 length equals 15 residues. Germline V lookup: CDR1 SGHRS, CDR2 YFSETQ. The DNA of the CDR3 is TGCGCCAGCAGCTTGGACGGCAGCCTAGGGAATGAGCAGTTCTTC. This gives the protein CASSLDGSLGNEQFF.

This clonotype was seen at least ten times. The V and J genes are TRBV24-1 and TRBJ2-7, with D hard to call. Germline CDR1 KGHDR, CDR2 SFDVKD. Trimming cost V 7 bases and J 5 bases, with 5 bases left between them. CDR3 size: 10 residues. This CDR3 is CATSLHEQYF. The CDR3 region has the DNA TGTGCCACCAGCCTCCACGAGCAGTACTTC.

This clonotype was seen at least ten times. The V gene is TRBV27, the J gene TRBJ2-7; no clear D gene. V was pared by 6 bases and J by 2 bases, with 8 bases between. The CDR3 totals 12 residues. Germline CDR1 reads MNHEY; CDR2 reads SMNVEV (reference sequence). Here the CDR3 DNA reads TGTGCCAGCAGGACCACAGCCTACGAGCAGTACTTC. Protein: CASRTTAYEQYF.

The table lists this clonotype with a few counts. This chain links TRBV2 with TRBJ2-7, with D possibly matching TRBD2 (6 bases). CDR1 is SNHLY and CDR2 is FYNNEI in the germline V gene. Trimming left V 1 base short and J 7 bases short, with 14 bases between. The CDR3 loop spans 14 amino acids. The CDR3 reads CASSEGRLVREQYF. As DNA, the CDR3 is TGTGCCAGCAGTGAAGGTAGACTAGTGCGGGAGCAGTACTTC. Full variable domain (outside the CDR3, taken from reference TRBV2 and TRBJ2-7): EPEVTQTPSHQVTQMGQEVILRCVPISNHLYFYWYRQILGQKVEFLVSFYNNEISEKSEIFDDQFSVERPDGSNFTLKIRSTKLEDSAMYFCASSEGRLVREQYFGPGTRLTVT.

In its sample, this clonotype was seen many times. V usage is TRBV19 and J usage is TRBJ2-3; 7 nucleotides agree with TRBD1. CDR1 is LNHDA and CDR2 is SQIVND in the germline V gene (reference sequence). The CDR3 sequence is 17 residues long. The V segment lost 8 bases and the J segment 2 bases; nucleotides outside the gene matches: 16. The CDR3 spells CASGLMTGNPNTDTQYF. In DNA, the CDR3 is TGTGCCAGTGGATTAATGACAGGGAATCCAAACACAGATACGCAGTATTTT.